This is a list of T cell receptor beta chains from one sample in a study of shared clonotypes between healthy human individuals. TCRdb keeps only in-frame clones here, not all; method: immunoSEQ multiplex PCR. This table has 2 million to 3 million clones, just over 90% appearing once. The specimen was naive CD4+ T cells sorted from blood. Source of these receptors: a man aged 18 to 30 in good health. Both conserved end residues are part of each CDR3. A D gene is named only where the DNA matches it firmly. Where a row states a size, it is once, few, many or the class of an expanded clone; other rows omit it.

J gene | clone size | V gene | D gene | CDR3 protein | CDR3 DNA
TRBJ2-5 | . | TRBV5-6 | TRBD1 | CASSRDRGGEETQYF | TGTGCCAGCAGCCGAGACAGGGGTGGGGAAGAGACCCAGTACTTC
TRBJ2-7 | . | TRBV5-4 | TRBD2 | CASSDSGNSYEQYF | TGTGCCAGCAGCGATAGCGGGAACTCCTACGAGCAGTACTTC
TRBJ2-7 | . | TRBV5-1 | TRBD1 | CASSPGQGIDYEQYF | TGCGCCAGCAGCCCGGGACAGGGGATAGACTACGAGCAGTACTTC
TRBJ2-7 | . | TRBV18 | . | CASSSSGVPYEQYF | TGTGCCAGCTCCTCTTCGGGGGTCCCCTACGAGCAGTACTTC
TRBJ2-3 | . | TRBV10-1 | TRBD2 | CASSEYSGGSLGTQYF | TGCGCCAGCAGTGAGTACAGCGGGGGGTCCCTGGGTACGCAGTATTTT
TRBJ2-2 | . | TRBV19 | . | CASSIDRTHANTGELFF | TGTGCCAGTAGCATAGACCGGACACACGCGAACACCGGGGAGCTGTTTTTT
TRBJ2-6 | . | TRBV7-9 | TRBD1 | CASSSVPGQTFSGANVLTF | TGTGCCAGCAGCTCCGTACCGGGACAGACTTTCTCTGGGGCCAACGTCCTGACTTTC
TRBJ1-5 | . | TRBV6-6 | . | CAISEPSQPQHF | TGTGCCATCAGTGAGCCGAGCCAGCCCCAGCATTTT
TRBJ2-5 | . | TRBV5-4 | . | CASSSLETQYF | TGTGCCAGCAGCTCCTTGGAGACCCAGTACTTC
TRBJ1-6 | . | TRBV9 | . | CASSARQTHSPLHF | TGTGCCAGCAGCGCGCGACAGACCCATTCACCCCTCCACTTT
TRBJ2-3 | . | TRBV27 | . | CASSGGRSTDTQYF | TGTGCCAGCAGTGGGGGACGTAGCACAGATACGCAGTATTTT
TRBJ2-1 | . | TRBV10-3 | TRBD2 | CAISETPSGRDGEQFF | TGTGCCATCAGTGAAACGCCTAGCGGGAGGGATGGTGAGCAGTTCTTC
TRBJ2-7 | . | TRBV7-2 | . | CASSLAGVYEQYF | TGTGCCAGCAGCTTAGCGGGAGTCTACGAGCAGTACTTC
TRBJ1-2 | . | TRBV7-2 | . | CASSLDYGGYTF | TGTGCCAGCAGCTTAGATTACGGGGGCTACACCTTC
TRBJ2-2 | . | TRBV30 | . | CAWSMNTGELFF | TGTGCCTGGAGTATGAACACCGGGGAGCTGTTTTTT
TRBJ2-3 | . | TRBV10-1 | TRBD2 | CASSESSAGGPDTQYF | TGCGCCAGCAGTGAGTCCTCAGCGGGGGGGCCAGATACGCAGTATTTT
TRBJ2-3 | . | TRBV19 | TRBD1 | CASRTTGQGLTDTQYF | TGTGCCAGTAGGACGACGGGACAGGGATTAACAGATACGCAGTATTTT
TRBJ2-1 | . | TRBV7-9 | . | CASTPGQGSSYNEQFF | TGTGCCAGCACCCCCGGGCAGGGGAGCTCCTACAATGAGCAGTTCTTC
TRBJ1-1 | . | TRBV19 | TRBD1 | CASTGTGNTEAFF | TGTGCCAGTACCGGGACAGGCAACACTGAAGCTTTCTTT
TRBJ2-7 | . | TRBV30 | TRBD1 | CAWIKTGIASEQYF | TGTGCCTGGATCAAGACAGGGATTGCGTCCGAGCAGTACTTC
TRBJ1-5 | . | TRBV6-5 | TRBD1 | CASRPGQGANQPQHF | TGTGCCAGCAGGCCGGGGCAGGGGGCGAATCAGCCCCAGCATTTT
TRBJ1-5 | . | TRBV30 | TRBD1 | CAWSRRDRGDQPQHF | TGTGCCTGGAGTCGCCGGGACAGGGGGGATCAGCCCCAGCATTTT
TRBJ2-7 | . | TRBV6-1 | TRBD1 | CASSVRQGAGEQYF | TGTGCCAGCAGTGTTAGACAGGGGGCAGGAGAGCAGTACTTC
TRBJ2-3 | . | TRBV2 | TRBD1 | CASSEQGATDTQYF | TGTGCCAGCAGTGAACAGGGGGCCACAGATACGCAGTATTTT
TRBJ1-1 | . | TRBV7-2 | . | CASSSPLNTEAFF | TGTGCCAGCAGCTCACCTCTGAACACTGAAGCTTTCTTT
TRBJ1-4 | . | TRBV25-1 | . | CASKREANEKLFF | TGTGCCAGCAAGAGGGAGGCTAATGAAAAACTGTTTTTT
TRBJ1-3 | . | TRBV6-5 | . | CASRETGNTIYF | TGTGCCAGCAGAGAAACAGGAAACACCATATATTTT
TRBJ2-2 | . | TRBV4-3 | TRBD2 | CASSQLPSGRGTGELFF | TGCGCCAGCAGCCAACTGCCCAGCGGGAGAGGAACCGGGGAGCTGTTTTTT
TRBJ1-5 | . | TRBV19 | . | CASSIWESNQPQHF | TGTGCCAGTAGTATTTGGGAGAGCAATCAGCCCCAGCATTTT
TRBJ1-1 | . | TRBV10-2 | TRBD1 | CASSDPGGLNTEAFF | TGCGCCAGCAGTGATCCAGGGGGCTTGAACACTGAAGCTTTCTTT
TRBJ2-2 | . | TRBV7-2 | TRBD1 | CASRTGPTGELFF | TGTGCCAGCAGGACAGGGCCCACCGGGGAGCTGTTTTTT
TRBJ2-5 | . | TRBV5-4 | TRBD1 | CASSLQGRETQYF | TGTGCCAGCAGCTTACAGGGGCGGGAGACCCAGTACTTC
TRBJ1-2 | . | TRBV10-3 | . | CAISETGGYGYTF | TGTGCCATCAGTGAGACAGGAGGCTATGGCTACACCTTC
TRBJ2-3 | . | TRBV7-9 | . | CAILVGGNTDTQYF | TGTGCCATCCTGGTCGGTGGTAACACAGATACGCAGTATTTT
TRBJ1-2 | . | TRBV6-6 | . | CASSTRTANYGYTF | TGTGCCAGCAGTACTCGGACCGCTAACTATGGCTACACCTTC
TRBJ1-1 | . | TRBV11-2 | . | CASSYSDAGGTEAFF | TGTGCCAGCAGCTATTCGGACGCAGGAGGTACTGAAGCTTTCTTT
TRBJ2-5 | . | TRBV15 | TRBD1 | CATSRADRGIGETQYF | TGTGCCACCAGCAGAGCAGACAGGGGGATAGGGGAGACCCAGTACTTC
TRBJ1-4 | . | TRBV19 | . | CASSIAATNEKLFF | TGTGCCAGTAGTATTGCCGCAACTAATGAAAAACTGTTTTTT
TRBJ2-3 | . | TRBV7-9 | . | CASSLAGAGTDTQYF | TGTGCCAGCAGCTTAGCCGGGGCAGGTACGGATACGCAGTATTTT
TRBJ1-1 | . | TRBV19 | . | CASSPLTNTEAFF | TGTGCCAGTAGTCCGCTCACGAACACTGAAGCTTTCTTT
TRBJ2-7 | . | TRBV28 | . | CASSLPKGTRDEQYF | TGTGCCAGCAGTCTCCCAAAGGGGACCCGGGACGAGCAGTACTTC
TRBJ2-3 | few | TRBV18 | . | CASSPSTDTQYF | TGTGCCAGCTCACCTTCCACAGATACGCAGTATTTT
TRBJ1-1 | . | TRBV4-1 | . | CASSQEYRPGNTEAFF | TGCGCCAGCAGCCAAGAATACCGACCCGGGAACACTGAAGCTTTCTTT
TRBJ1-5 | . | TRBV2 | TRBD1 | CASSVEGAGNQPQHF | TGTGCCAGCAGTGTCGAGGGGGCGGGCAATCAGCCCCAGCATTTT
TRBJ2-5 | once | TRBV27 | . | CASGRRGPQETQYF | TGTGCCAGCGGGCGGAGGGGGCCCCAAGAGACCCAGTACTTC
TRBJ2-1 | . | TRBV7-9 | TRBD2 | CASSSGLAGTIYNEQFF | TGTGCCAGCAGCTCGGGACTAGCGGGAACCATCTACAATGAGCAGTTCTTC
TRBJ1-6 | . | TRBV19 | TRBD1 | CASSSRTGGKNSPLHF | TGTGCCAGTAGTAGTCGGACAGGGGGCAAAAATTCACCCCTCCACTTT
TRBJ2-1 | . | TRBV7-8 | . | CASSLSGYYNEQFF | TGTGCCAGCAGCTTATCAGGGTACTACAATGAGCAGTTCTTC
TRBJ2-7 | once | TRBV29-1 | TRBD1 | CSARLGTGGDEQYF | TGCAGCGCTAGGCTTGGGACAGGGGGAGACGAGCAGTACTTC
TRBJ1-5 | . | TRBV30 | . | CAWSVGQGSNQPQHF | TGTGCCTGGAGTGTAGGCCAGGGGAGCAATCAGCCCCAGCATTTT
TRBJ2-7 | . | TRBV7-2 | TRBD2 | CASSTPTSGRSIEQYF | TGTGCCAGCAGCACTCCGACTAGCGGGAGATCGATCGAGCAGTACTTC
TRBJ2-4 | . | TRBV7-6 | . | CASSLGPRAAKNIQYF | TGTGCCAGCAGCCTAGGACCGAGGGCGGCCAAAAACATTCAGTACTTC